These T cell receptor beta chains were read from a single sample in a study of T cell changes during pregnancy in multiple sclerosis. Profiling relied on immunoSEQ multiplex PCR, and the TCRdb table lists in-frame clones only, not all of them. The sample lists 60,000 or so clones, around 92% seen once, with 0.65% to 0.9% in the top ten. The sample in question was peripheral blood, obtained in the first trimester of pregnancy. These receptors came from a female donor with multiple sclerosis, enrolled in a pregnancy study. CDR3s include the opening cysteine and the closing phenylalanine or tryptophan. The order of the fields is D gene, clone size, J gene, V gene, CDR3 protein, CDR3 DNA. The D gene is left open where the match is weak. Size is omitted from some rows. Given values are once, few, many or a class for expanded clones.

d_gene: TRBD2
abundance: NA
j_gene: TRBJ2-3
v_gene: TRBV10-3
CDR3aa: CAISTSGVDTQYF
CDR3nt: TGTGCCATCAGTACTAGCGGGGTCGATACGCAGTATTTT

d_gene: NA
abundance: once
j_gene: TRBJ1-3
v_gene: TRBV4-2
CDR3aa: CASSQRGGSANTIYF
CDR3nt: TGTGCCAGCAGCCAGCGGGGGGGCTCGGCGAACACCATATATTTT

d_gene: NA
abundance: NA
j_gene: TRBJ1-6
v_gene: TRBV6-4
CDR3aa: CASSDSANSPLHF
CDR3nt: TGTGCCAGCAGTGACTCGGCTAATTCACCCCTCCACTTT

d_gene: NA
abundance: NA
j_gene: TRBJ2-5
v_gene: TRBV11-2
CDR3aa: CASSLPREEETQYF
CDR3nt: TGTGCCAGCAGCTTACCTCGGGAAGAAGAGACCCAGTACTTC

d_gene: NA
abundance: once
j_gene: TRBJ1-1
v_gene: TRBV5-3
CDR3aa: CARSFYLRENTEAFF
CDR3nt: TGTGCCAGAAGTTTCTACCTCCGGGAGAACACTGAAGCTTTCTTT

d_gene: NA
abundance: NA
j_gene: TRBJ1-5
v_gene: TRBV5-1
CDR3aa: CASRSGTNTDQPQHF
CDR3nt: TGCGCCAGCAGATCAGGGACAAACACAGATCAGCCCCAGCATTTT

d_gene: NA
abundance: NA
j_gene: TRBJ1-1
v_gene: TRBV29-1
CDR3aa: CSVGQGRNTEAFF
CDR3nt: TGCAGCGTGGGGCAGGGGCGGAACACTGAAGCTTTCTTT

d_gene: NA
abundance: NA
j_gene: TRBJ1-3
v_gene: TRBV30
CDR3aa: CAWESGNTIYF
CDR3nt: TGTGCCTGGGAGTCTGGAAACACCATATATTTT

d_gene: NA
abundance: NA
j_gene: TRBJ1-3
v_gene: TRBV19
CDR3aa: CASSSGGTGNTIYF
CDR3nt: TGTGCCAGTAGTAGCGGGGGGACTGGAAACACCATATATTTT

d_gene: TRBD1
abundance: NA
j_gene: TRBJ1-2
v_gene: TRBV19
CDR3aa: CASRGQANYGYTF
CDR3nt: TGTGCCAGTAGGGGACAGGCTAACTATGGCTACACCTTC

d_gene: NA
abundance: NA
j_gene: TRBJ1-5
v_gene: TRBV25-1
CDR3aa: CASSELSSNQPQHF
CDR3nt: TGTGCCAGCAGTGAATTATCTAGCAATCAGCCCCAGCATTTT

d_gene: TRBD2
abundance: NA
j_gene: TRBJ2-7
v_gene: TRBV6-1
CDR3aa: CASNIGTSYEQYF
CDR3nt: TGTGCCAGCAACATAGGGACTAGCTACGAGCAGTACTTC

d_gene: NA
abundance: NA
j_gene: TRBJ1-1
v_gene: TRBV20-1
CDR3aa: CSAPSSGFF
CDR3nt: TGCAGTGCTCCATCGTCGGGTTTCTTT